A single sample gave rise to the 6 T cell receptor beta chains below, sequenced in a study of blood T cell repertoires in COVID-19. Sequencing was performed with immunoSEQ multiplex PCR; in TCRdb, only in-frame clones are kept and a portion is missing. The data hold roughly 200,000 clones, with about 88% observed a single time. The sample comprised peripheral blood. The receptor set was obtained from a man aged 45-65 years with COVID-19, enrolled during active disease.

The chain is built from TRBV11-2 and TRBJ2-1; 9 bases align to TRBD2. The CDR3 loop spans 16 amino acids. Germline lookup yields CDR1 SGHAT and CDR2 FQNNGV. V was clipped by 1 base and J by 8 bases; unmatched bases: 9. Here the CDR3 reads CASSLGAGGPRYEQFF. CDR3 coding DNA: TGTGCCAGCAGCTTAGGGGCGGGGGGGCCCCGCTATGAGCAGTTCTTC.

In this sample, this clone turned up once. V gene TRBV28 combines with J gene TRBJ2-5; D unclear. The ends were cut back, 6 bases at V and 2 bases at J, with 4 bases in the middle. The CDR3 runs 11 residues. Germline CDR1 MDHEN, CDR2 SYDVKM. CDR3: CASSPQETQYF. CDR3 nucleotide sequence: TGTGCCAGCAGCCCGCAAGAGACCCAGTACTTC. Full variable domain (outside the CDR3, taken from reference TRBV28 and TRBJ2-5): DVKVTQSSRYLVKRTGEKVFLECVQDMDHENMFWYRQDPGLGLRLIYFSYDVKMKEKGDIPEGYSVSREKKERFSLILESASTNQTSMYLCASSPQETQYFGPGTRLLVL.

The CDR3: CASSDSRYRGSNSGNTIYF. The CDR3, as DNA: TGTGCCAGCAGTGACTCGAGGTACAGGGGGTCTAACTCTGGAAACACCATATATTTT. The chain has TRBV6-4 and TRBJ1-3, with 8 bases identical to TRBD1. J was trimmed by 0 bases and V by 0 bases; bases with no gene match: 10. CDR3 length equals 19 residues. Germline CDR1 MRHNA, CDR2 SNTAGT.

This sequence joins TRBV5-3 and TRBJ2-2; 9 nucleotides align to TRBD2. TRBV5-3 is sorted into the ORF group, with uncertain function. This CDR3 has 17 residues. J gave up 4 bases and V 1 base, and 8 bases lay outside the gene matches. CDR3 coding DNA: TGTGCCAGAAGCTTGCCCCAGCGGGAGGTACTCACCGGGGAGCTGTTTTTT. This encodes CARSLPQREVLTGELFF.

Turning to this clone: Other DNA sequences of this sample code for an identical CDR3. The chain is built from TRBV6-5 and TRBJ2-7; 7 bases line up with TRBD2. The length of the CDR3 is 14 residues. Germline V gives CDR1 MNHEY, CDR2 SVGAGI. With V trimmed by 8 bases and J by 0 bases, 7 bases remained unmatched. The CDR3 is CASGEGRASYEQYF. In nucleotides, the CDR3 is TGTGCCAGCGGGGAGGGACGGGCCTCCTACGAGCAGTACTTC.

The V call is TRBV27, the J call TRBJ2-7, with 11 bases matching TRBD1. The CDR3 consists of 18 residues. Germline loops: CDR1 MNHEY, CDR2 SMNVEV (reference sequence). With 0 bases clipped from V and 4 bases from J, the junction kept 11 bases outside the gene matches. CDR3 in DNA: TGTGCCAGCAGTTTATCGAATCGGATGGGGACAGGGGGGTACGAGCAGTACTTC. It is translated as CASSLSNRMGTGGYEQYF.